This T cell receptor (beta chain) was recovered during a study of blood T cell repertoires in COVID-19. Across the study: Some COVID-19 samples were acute and others convalescent; all came from the United States, Italy and Spain.

Two consecutive negative NP/OP PCR tests, clearance, or resolved symptoms defined Cohort 3 recovery. In the authors' methods: Quantification of nucleated cells was approximated via reference gene primer amplification. Sequencing used immunoSEQ multiplex PCR; TCRdb keeps in-frame clones, though not all of them. The V and J calls and clone size come from that table; D and trimming were worked out from the DNA. The sample records approximately 290,000 clones, approximately 83% being singletons. The CDR3 loop spans 16 amino acids. Trimming left V 3 bases short and J 0 bases short, with 11 bases between. CDR1 is SGHAT, CDR2 FQNNGV, per germline.

The source is a woman younger than 45 who had recovered from COVID-19. The rearrangement joins TRBV11-2 to TRBJ1-4, with no clear D. The sample comprised PBMCs or T cells enriched from blood (not recorded which). CDR3 region: CASSFRTLATNEKLFF. Written as DNA, the CDR3 is TGTGCCAGCAGCTTCCGAACCCTAGCAACTAATGAAAAACTGTTTTTT.